The clone carrying this T cell receptor (beta chain) came up once. The data stem from a study of control samples from healthy donors and cancer patients. TCRdb keeps only in-frame clones here, not all; method: immunoSEQ multiplex PCR. The sample records 120,000 or so clones, about 90% being singletons. The material sequenced was blood. The source of this sequence is a man younger than 30 in good health.

CDR3 nucleotide sequence: TGTGCCAGCAACGAATTGGGGGGCACTGAAGCTTTCTTT. This codes for CASNELGGTEAFF. V usage is TRBV6-6 and J usage is TRBJ1-1, with a possible D match to TRBD1 (5 bases). Germline lookup yields CDR1 MNHNY and CDR2 SVGAGI (reference sequence). V lost 7 bases, J lost 4 bases, and 13 bases lay in between. This CDR3 is 13 amino acids long.